The T cell receptor (beta chain) described here comes from a study of cytomegalovirus exposure and HLA in healthy donors. Study conclusions and caveats: A later analysis revealed that TCR association rates differed between HLA loci, peaking at DRB1 and bottoming out at HLA-C. Near-uniform donor sequencing depth was presumed by presence/absence analyses. Altogether, 170 or so TCR beta chains were recorded as cytomegalovirus-associated. Researchers reported in a later analysis that a missense DCLRE1C variant was tied to TCR beta V- and J-gene trimming.

Worth noting for this clone: Its cognate antigen is unknown.

60 Vbeta and 13 Jbeta primers were used in PCR. TCRdb's table, derived via immunoSEQ multiplex PCR, lists solely in-frame clones and lacks some. Of 90,000 to 100,000 clones listed, under 80% are singletons. Losses at the gene ends were 5 bases for V and 1 base for J; bases not matched to a gene: 10. CDR1 is SEHNR, CDR2 FQNEAQ, per germline (reference sequence). This CDR3 region has 17 residues. This TCR derives from a man aged 40-50 years in good health and CMV-seronegative. The chain joins TRBV7-9 to TRBJ2-1, with 8 bases fitting TRBD1. The sequenced material came from PBMCs. As DNA, the CDR3 is TGTGCCAGCAGCCGGCCCGCGACAGGGGTTTCCTACAATGAGCAGTTCTTC. Its translation is CASSRPATGVSYNEQFF. The entire variable domain, with the rest obtained from reference TRBV7-9 and TRBJ2-1, is as follows: DTGVSQNPRHKITKRGQNVTFRCDPISEHNRLYWYRQTLGQGPEFLTYFQNEAQLEKSRLLSDRFSAERPKGSFSTLEIQRTEQGDSAMYLCASSRPATGVSYNEQFFGPGTRLTVL.